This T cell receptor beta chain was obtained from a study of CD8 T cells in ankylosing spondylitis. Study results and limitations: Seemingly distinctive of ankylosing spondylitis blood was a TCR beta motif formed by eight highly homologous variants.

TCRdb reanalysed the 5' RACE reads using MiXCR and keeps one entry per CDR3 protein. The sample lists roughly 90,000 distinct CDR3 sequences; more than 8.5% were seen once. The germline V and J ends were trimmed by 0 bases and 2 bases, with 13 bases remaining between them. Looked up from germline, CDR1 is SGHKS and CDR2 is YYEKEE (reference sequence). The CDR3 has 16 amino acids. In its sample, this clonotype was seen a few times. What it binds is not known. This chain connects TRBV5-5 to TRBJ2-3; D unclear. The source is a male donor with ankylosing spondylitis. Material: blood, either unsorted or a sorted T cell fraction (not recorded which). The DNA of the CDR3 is TGTGCCAGCAGCTTGGAACACGCTATTCTCACAGATACGCAGTATTTT. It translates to CASSLEHAILTDTQYF.